The T cell receptor beta chain described here comes from a study of blood T cell repertoires in COVID-19. For the study at large: Samples came from the United States, Italy and Spain, spanning acute and convalescent COVID-19. Sources were T cells, B-cell-depleted T cells, or PBMCs; the material itself was cDNA or gDNA.

A few counts support this clone. Only in-frame clones appear in the TCRdb table, and some are missing; sequencing was by immunoSEQ multiplex PCR. The data show about 170,000 clones, around 79% seen once. Trimming left V 3 bases short and J 0 bases short, with 11 bases between. CDR1 and CDR2 (germline): MGHRA, YSYEKL. The CDR3 length is 16 residues. The specimen sequenced was PBMCs or T cells enriched from blood (not recorded which). The chain is built from TRBV4-1 and TRBJ2-2, with D perhaps matching TRBD1 (6 bases). The TCR originated in an older woman in a cohort exposed to, infected with or recovered from COVID-19 (not recorded which). CDR3 bases: TGCGCCAGCAGCCAGGAGACAGGCGCGAACACCGGGGAGCTGTTTTTT. Translation gives CASSQETGANTGELFF.